This record covers a single TCR beta chain. The antigen is unknown. A read error is possible here, since a much larger clone lies one base away. V lost 1 base to trimming and J lost 2 bases; unmatched junction nucleotides: 2. The germline CDR1 and CDR2 sequences are SEHNR and FQNEAQ (reference sequence). This CDR3 comprises 16 residues. The sample originates from a study of molecular identifiers for immune sequencing clone quantification. Study-wide results and caveats: Clones above 20 RNA copies contained over 98% of effector molecules but under 1% of naive ones. Shared barcodes on identical TCR molecules could underestimate the sizes of highly expanded clones.

Library preparation followed earlier protocols using designated TCR primers. Using its own MiXCR run on the PCR reads, TCRdb lists one record per CDR3 protein. Of around 43,000 distinct CDR3 sequences detected, around 21% appear once; the ten largest clones hold under 1.4%. This sequence was found in a human donor in good health. Some libraries in this study had Jurkat cell RNA spiked in. The gene calls are TRBV7-9 and TRBJ2-1; 10 bases map to TRBD2. Sequencing was done on a sample of naive CD8+ T cells from blood, with Jurkat cell RNA spiked in. Subset given: FACS-sorted CD8+CD4-CCR7+CD45RA+ naive T cells. CDR3 protein: CASSLVLAGAYNEQFF. The CDR3 nucleotides are TGTGCCAGCAGCTTAGTCCTAGCGGGAGCCTACAATGAGCAGTTCTTC.